The subject of this entry is one T cell receptor (beta chain). This entry comes from a study of blood T cell repertoires in COVID-19. Clones were read by immunoSEQ multiplex PCR, and TCRdb kept only the in-frame ones, dropping some. The sample shows around 310,000 clones, around 90% of them seen only once. V dropped 4 bases and J dropped 6; count of bases not matched to a gene: 10. The CDR3 runs to 16 residues. In germline, CDR1 is SGHTA, CDR2 FQGNSA. The sequenced sample consisted of peripheral blood. The sequence was obtained from a middle-aged woman with COVID-19, enrolled during active disease. The genes are TRBV7-2 and TRBJ2-1; 9 nucleotides line up with TRBD2. The CDR3 loop reads CASSSTRREGGNEQFF. CDR3 in DNA: TGTGCCAGCAGCTCAACGCGGCGGGAGGGTGGCAATGAGCAGTTCTTC.